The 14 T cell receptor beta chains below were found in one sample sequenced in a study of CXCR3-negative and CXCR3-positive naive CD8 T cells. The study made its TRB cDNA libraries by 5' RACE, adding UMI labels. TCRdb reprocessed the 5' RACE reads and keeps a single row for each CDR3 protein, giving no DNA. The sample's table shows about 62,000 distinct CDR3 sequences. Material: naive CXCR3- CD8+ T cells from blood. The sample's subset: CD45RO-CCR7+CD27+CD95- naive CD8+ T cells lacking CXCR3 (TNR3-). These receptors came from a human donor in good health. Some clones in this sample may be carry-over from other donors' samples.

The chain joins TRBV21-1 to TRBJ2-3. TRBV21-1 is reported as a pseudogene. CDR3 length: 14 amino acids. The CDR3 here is CASSKVRGTDTQYF.

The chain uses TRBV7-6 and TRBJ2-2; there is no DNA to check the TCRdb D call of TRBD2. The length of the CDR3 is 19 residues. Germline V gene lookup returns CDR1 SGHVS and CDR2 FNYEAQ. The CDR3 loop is CASSLALRGGASNTGELFF. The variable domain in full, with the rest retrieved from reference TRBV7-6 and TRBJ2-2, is GAGVSQSPRYKVTKRGQDVALRCDPISGHVSLYWYRQALGQGPEFLTYFNYEAQQDKSGLPNDRFSAERPEGSISTLTIQRTEQRDSAMYRCASSLALRGGASNTGELFFGEGSRLTVL.

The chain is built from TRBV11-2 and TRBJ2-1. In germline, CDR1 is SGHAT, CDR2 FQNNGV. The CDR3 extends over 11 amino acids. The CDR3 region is CASRTYNEQFF.

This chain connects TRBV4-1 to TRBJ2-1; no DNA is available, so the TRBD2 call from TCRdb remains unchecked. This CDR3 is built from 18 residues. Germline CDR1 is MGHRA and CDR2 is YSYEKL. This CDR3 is CASSQDWGGGGFLDEQFF.

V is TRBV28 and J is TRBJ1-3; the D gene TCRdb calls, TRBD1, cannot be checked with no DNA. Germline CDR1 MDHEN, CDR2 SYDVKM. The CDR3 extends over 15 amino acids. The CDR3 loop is CASSRTAHSGNTIYF.

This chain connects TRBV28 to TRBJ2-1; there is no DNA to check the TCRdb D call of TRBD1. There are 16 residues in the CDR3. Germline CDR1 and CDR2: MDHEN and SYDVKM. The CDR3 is CASNLAGTGGSHEQFF.

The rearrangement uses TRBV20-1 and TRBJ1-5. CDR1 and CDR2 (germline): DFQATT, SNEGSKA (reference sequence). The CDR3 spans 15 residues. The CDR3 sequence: CSARAPNDSNQPQHF.

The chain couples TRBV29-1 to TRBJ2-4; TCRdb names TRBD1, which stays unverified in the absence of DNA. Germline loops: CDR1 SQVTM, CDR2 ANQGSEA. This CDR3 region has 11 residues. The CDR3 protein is CSVSTGNIQYF.

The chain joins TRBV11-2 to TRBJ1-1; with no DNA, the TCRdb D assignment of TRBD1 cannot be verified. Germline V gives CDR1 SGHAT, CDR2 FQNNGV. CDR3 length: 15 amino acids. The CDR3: CASSLRADSLTEAFF.

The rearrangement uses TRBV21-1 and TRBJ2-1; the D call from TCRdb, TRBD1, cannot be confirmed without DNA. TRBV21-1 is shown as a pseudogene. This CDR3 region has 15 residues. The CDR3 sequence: CASSRTRKRDNEQFF.

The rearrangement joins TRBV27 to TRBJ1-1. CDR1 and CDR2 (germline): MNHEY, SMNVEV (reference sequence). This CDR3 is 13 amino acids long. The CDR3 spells CASRFRENTEAFF.

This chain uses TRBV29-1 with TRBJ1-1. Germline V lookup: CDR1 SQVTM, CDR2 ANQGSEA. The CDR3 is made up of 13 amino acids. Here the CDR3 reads CSVLVRMDTEAFF.

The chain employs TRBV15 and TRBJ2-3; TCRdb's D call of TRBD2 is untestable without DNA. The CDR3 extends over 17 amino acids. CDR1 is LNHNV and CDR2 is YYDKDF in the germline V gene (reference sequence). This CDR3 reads CATSREATSGGADTQYF. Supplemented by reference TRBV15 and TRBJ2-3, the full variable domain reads DAMVIQNPRYQVTQFGKPVTLSCSQTLNHNVMYWYQQKSSQAPKLLFHYYDKDFNNEADTPDNFQSRRPNTSFCFLDIRSPGLGDTAMYLCATSREATSGGADTQYFGPGTRLTVL.

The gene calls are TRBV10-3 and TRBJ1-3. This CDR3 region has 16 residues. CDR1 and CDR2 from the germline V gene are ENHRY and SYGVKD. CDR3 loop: CAISESWVLSGNTIYF.